This TCR beta chain was recovered during a study of shared T cell receptors in the human thymus. This CDR3 is 19 amino acids long. Trimming took 3 bases from V and 1 from J; bases not matched to a gene: 14. Germline lookup yields CDR1 LGHNT and CDR2 FRNRAP. Libraries were prepared by immunoSEQ multiplex PCR; TCRdb keeps only in-frame clonotypes and omits some of them. Of about 660,000 clones listed, approximately 88% are singletons. The same sample was also used in a study of human thymus T cells.

J is TRBJ2-3 and V is TRBV12-5; 9 nucleotides line up with TRBD2. This sequence was found in a boy under three years old with a congenital heart defect. Sequences were obtained from thymocytes. The CDR3 DNA sequence: TGTGCTAGTGGTTTCTGGCTAGCGGGGCCATCTAGGGGCACAGATACGCAGTATTTT. Amino acid sequence: CASGFWLAGPSRGTDTQYF.